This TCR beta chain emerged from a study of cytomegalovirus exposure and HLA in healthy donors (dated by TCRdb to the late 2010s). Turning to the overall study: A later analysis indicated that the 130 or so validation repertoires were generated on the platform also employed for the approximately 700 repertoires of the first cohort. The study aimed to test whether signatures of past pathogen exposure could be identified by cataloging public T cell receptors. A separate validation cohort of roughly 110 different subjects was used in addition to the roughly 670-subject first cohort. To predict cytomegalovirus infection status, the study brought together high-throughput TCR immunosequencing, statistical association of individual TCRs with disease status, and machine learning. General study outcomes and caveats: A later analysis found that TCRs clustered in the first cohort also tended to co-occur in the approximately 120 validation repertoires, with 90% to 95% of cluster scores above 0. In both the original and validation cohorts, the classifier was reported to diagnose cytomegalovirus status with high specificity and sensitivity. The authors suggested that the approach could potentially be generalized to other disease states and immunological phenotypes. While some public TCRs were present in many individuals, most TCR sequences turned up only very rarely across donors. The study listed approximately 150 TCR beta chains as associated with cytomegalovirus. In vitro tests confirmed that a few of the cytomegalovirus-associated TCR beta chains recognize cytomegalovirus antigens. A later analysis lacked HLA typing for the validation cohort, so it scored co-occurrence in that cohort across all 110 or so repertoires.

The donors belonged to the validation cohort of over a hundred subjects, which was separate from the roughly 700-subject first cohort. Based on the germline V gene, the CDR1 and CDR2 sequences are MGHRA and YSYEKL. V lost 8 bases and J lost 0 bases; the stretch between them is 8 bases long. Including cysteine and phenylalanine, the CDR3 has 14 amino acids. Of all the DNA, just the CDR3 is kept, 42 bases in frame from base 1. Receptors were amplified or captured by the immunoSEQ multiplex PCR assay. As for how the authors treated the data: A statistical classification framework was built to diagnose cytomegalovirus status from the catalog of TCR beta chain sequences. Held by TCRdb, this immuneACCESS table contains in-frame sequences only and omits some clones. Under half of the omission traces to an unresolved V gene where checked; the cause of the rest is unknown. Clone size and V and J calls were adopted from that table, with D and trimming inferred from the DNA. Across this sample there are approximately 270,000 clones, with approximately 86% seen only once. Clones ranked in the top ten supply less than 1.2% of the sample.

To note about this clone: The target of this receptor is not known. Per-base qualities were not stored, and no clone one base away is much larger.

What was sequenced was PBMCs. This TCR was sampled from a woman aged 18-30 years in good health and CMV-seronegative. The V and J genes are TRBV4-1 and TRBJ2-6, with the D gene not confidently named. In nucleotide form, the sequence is TGCGCCAGCGGTCTAGACTCTGGGGCCAACGTCCTGACTTTC. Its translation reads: CASGLDSGANVLTF.